Below are 27 T cell receptor beta chains sequenced from a single sample in a study of identical twins. TCRdb reprocessed the 5' RACE reads with MiXCR, giving one entry per CDR3 protein. The profile covers roughly 710,000 distinct CDR3 sequences, with 5.5% to 7.5% appearing a single time and around 1.7% taken by the ten largest. The source material was naive T cells sorted from blood. The receptors stem from a man aged 18-30 years in good health.

This clonotype came up many times. This chain connects TRBV6-2 or TRBV6-3 to TRBJ2-1; the D is unclear. Deletions cut 7 bases from V and 7 bases from J, with 8 bases between. In germline, CDR1 is MNHEY, CDR2 SVGEGT. The CDR3 loop spans 11 amino acids. The CDR3 DNA reads as TGTGCCAGCACCCATGGGAATGAGCAGTTCTTC. It yields the protein CASTHGNEQFF.

This clonotype was recorded many times. This chain uses TRBV20-1 with TRBJ2-1, with 11 bases fitting TRBD2. The CDR3 covers 15 residues. Germline CDR1 DFQATT, CDR2 SNEGSKA (reference sequence). Trimming removed 0 bases from V and 6 bases from J; junction bases left unmatched: 4. The CDR3 loop is CSARDLLAGGNEQFF. CDR3 bases: TGCAGTGCTAGAGATCTGCTAGCGGGGGGCAATGAGCAGTTCTTC.

Ten or more counts support this clonotype. The chain carries TRBV20-1 and TRBJ2-5; 11 bases agree with TRBD2. The V and J ends lost 5 bases and 7 bases, in that order; junction bases with no gene match: 9. This CDR3 spans 14 amino acids. From germline, CDR1 is DFQATT and CDR2 SNEGSKA (reference sequence). Here the CDR3 reads CSAFGTSGGRTQYF. Written as DNA, the CDR3 is TGCAGTGCTTTCGGGACTAGCGGTGGAAGGACCCAGTACTTC.

V and J are TRBV18 and TRBJ2-7; 9 nucleotides match TRBD1. The germline gives CDR1 KGHSH, CDR2 LQKENI. V lost 6 bases and J lost 0; bases outside the gene matches: 6. There are 15 residues in the CDR3. CDR3 loop: CASSPGTGNSYEQYV. The CDR3 DNA reads TGTGCCAGCTCCCCCGGGACAGGGAACTCCTACGAGCAGTACGTC.

This clonotype came up many times. Relative to the germline gene, one junction end is altered; a read error may explain this. The chain couples TRBV12-3 or TRBV12-4 to TRBJ2-1, with 11 bases matching TRBD2. CDR3 length equals 13 residues. The CDR3: CASSLVNSGRASF. CDR3 nucleotides: TGTGCCAGCAGTTTAGTCAATAGCGGGAGGGCGAGCTTC.

This clonotype was recorded at least ten times. The rearrangement uses TRBV6-5 and TRBJ2-3; D may match TRBD1 or TRBD2 (5 bases each). The germline CDR1 and CDR2 sequences are MNHEY and SVGAGI. This CDR3 region has 17 residues. V was clipped by 0 bases and J by 6 bases, with 19 bases between them. The CDR3 DNA sequence: TGTGCCAGCAGTTACTCACCCGGGACGGCGACCCCGGATACGCAGTATTTT. Translation: CASSYSPGTATPDTQYF.

The table lists this clonotype with a few counts. The rearrangement uses TRBV6-5 and TRBJ2-2, with 10 bases identical to TRBD2. Looked up from germline, CDR1 is MNHEY and CDR2 is SVGAGI. V lost 0 bases to trimming and J lost 1 base; unmatched junction nucleotides: 8. The CDR3 extends over 19 amino acids. CDR3 nucleotides: TGTGCCAGCAGTTACTCAATTAGCGGGACTAGCGTGAACACCGGGGAGCTGTTTTTT. Protein sequence: CASSYSISGTSVNTGELFF.

In this sample, this clonotype turned up many times. This rearrangement joins TRBV12-3 or TRBV12-4 to TRBJ1-5, with 7 bases matching TRBD1. The CDR3 has 15 amino acids. After removal of 6 bases from V and 7 bases from J, the junction contained 12 bases not matched to a gene. In nucleotides, the CDR3 is TGTGCCAGCAGGGCACAGACAGGGAAGGGGCAGCCCCAGCATTTT. Its translation: CASRAQTGKGQPQHF.

In this sample, this clonotype turned up a few times. The chain employs TRBV18 and TRBJ1-4, with TRBD1 identical over 7 bases. This CDR3 contains 12 residues. Trimming removed 3 bases from V and 12 bases from J; junction bases left unmatched: 4. Germline V gene data show CDR1 as KGHSH and CDR2 as LQKENI. As DNA, the CDR3 is TGTGCCAGCTCACCCGGACAGGTCGAACTGTTTTTT. It translates to CASSPGQVELFF.

V is TRBV5-1 and J is TRBJ2-5; D is perhaps TRBD1 (5 bases). Trimming shortened V by 5 bases and J by 1 base, and 15 bases separated the two germline ends. The CDR3 is made up of 15 amino acids. CDR1 is SGHRS, CDR2 YFSETQ, per germline. The CDR3 sequence is CASRTFTGVQETQYF. In DNA form, the CDR3 reads TGCGCCAGCAGGACCTTTACAGGAGTCCAAGAGACCCAGTACTTC.

J is TRBJ2-1 and V is TRBV12-5, with 9 bases that match TRBD1. The CDR3 covers 15 residues. Germline V gives CDR1 LGHNT, CDR2 FRNRAP. The V gene end was trimmed by 6 bases and the J gene end by 6 bases; junction bases not matched to a gene: 9. CDR3 residues: CASGRGQGMGNEQFF. The CDR3 region has the DNA TGTGCTAGTGGGAGAGGACAGGGGATGGGCAATGAGCAGTTCTTC.

This clonotype was seen a few times. The chain recombines TRBV20-1 with TRBJ2-2; 8 bases align to TRBD2. V was pared by 4 bases and J by 3 bases, with 4 bases of the junction left unmatched. The germline CDR1 and CDR2 sequences are DFQATT and SNEGSKA (reference sequence). The CDR3 covers 14 residues. CDR3 in amino acids: CSANIAGHTGELFF. The DNA for the CDR3 is TGCAGTGCTAACATAGCGGGACACACCGGGGAGCTGTTTTTT.

This clonotype was seen ten or more times. The J gene is TRBJ2-7, the V gene TRBV10-3; 8 bases map to TRBD1. The germline CDR1 and CDR2 sequences are ENHRY and SYGVKD. Unmatched junction bases numbered 3, after V lost 4 bases and J lost 10 bases. The CDR3 is made up of 11 amino acids. The CDR3: CAISVGQGQYF. CDR3 in DNA: TGTGCCATCAGTGTTGGACAGGGTCAGTACTTC.

This clonotype was seen at least ten times. This chain connects TRBV10-3 to TRBJ2-1; 8 bases map to TRBD1. The CDR3 totals 16 residues. J gave up 5 bases and V 0 bases, and 6 bases lay outside the gene matches. Germline CDR1 and CDR2: ENHRY and SYGVKD. In nucleotides, the CDR3 is TGTGCCATCAGTGAGTCCGCGGGACAGGCCGACAATGAGCAGTTCTTC. It specifies CAISESAGQADNEQFF.

This clonotype occurred many times. The gene calls are TRBV29-1 and TRBJ2-1; D might be TRBD2 (6 bases). CDR1 and CDR2 from the germline V gene are SQVTM and ANQGSEA. The V end lost 1 base, the J end lost 3 bases, and 16 bases lay between the germline ends. CDR3 length: 16 residues. CDR3 loop: CSVEGGTRLFYNEQFF. In DNA form, the CDR3 reads TGCAGCGTTGAAGGGGGGACTCGACTATTCTACAATGAGCAGTTCTTC.

The table lists this clonotype with many counts. V and J are TRBV5-1 and TRBJ2-1, with TRBD2 matching over 8 bases. The CDR3 extends over 16 amino acids. J was trimmed by 7 bases and V by 4 bases; bases with no gene match: 13. Looked up from germline, CDR1 is SGHRS and CDR2 is YFSETQ. The CDR3 is CASSPGGSVVGNEQFF. The CDR3 DNA follows: TGCGCCAGCAGCCCGGGGGGGTCAGTAGTGGGGAATGAGCAGTTCTTC.

This clonotype was found many times. V and J are TRBV12-3 or TRBV12-4 and TRBJ2-1, with TRBD2 identical over 15 bases. V lost 5 bases, J lost 4 bases, and 6 bases stayed unmatched. The CDR3 covers 17 residues. Here the CDR3 DNA reads TGTGCCAGCAGTCGAAGGACTAGCGGGAGGGTTTACAATGAGCAGTTCTTC. Translating it yields CASSRRTSGRVYNEQFF.

This clonotype was picked up many times. CDR3 protein: CASSSRDNLYNEQFF. As DNA, the CDR3 is TGTGCCAGCAGTTCCCGGGACAACCTTTACAATGAGCAGTTCTTC. This chain links TRBV28 with TRBJ2-1; D possibly corresponds to TRBD1 (6 bases). Trimming stripped 4 bases from V and 4 bases from J, with 14 bases between. The CDR3 loop spans 15 amino acids. The germline V gene encodes CDR1 MDHEN and CDR2 SYDVKM.

There are a few counts of this clonotype. The chain has TRBV29-1 and TRBJ1-1; D is possibly TRBD1 (5 bases). The CDR3 totals 12 residues. The germline V gene encodes CDR1 SQVTM and CDR2 ANQGSEA. V dropped 4 bases and J dropped 5 bases, with 11 bases sitting between them. The CDR3 here is CSVVQGWTEAFF. CDR3 DNA: TGCAGCGTTGTCCAGGGTTGGACTGAAGCTTTCTTT.

J is TRBJ1-2 and V is TRBV7-2; D unclear. The V end was cut by 6 bases, the J end by 5 bases, with 13 bases between. The CDR3 runs 13 residues. The germline V gene encodes CDR1 SGHTA and CDR2 FQGNSA. The CDR3 region has the DNA TGTGCCAGCAGACTCGGCCAAGGGTATGGCTACACCTTC. It is translated as CASRLGQGYGYTF.

This clonotype was observed a few times. The chain couples TRBV6-1 to TRBJ2-7; 9 bases agree with TRBD1. This CDR3 is built from 14 residues. V shed 7 bases and J 6 bases; nucleotides not matched to a gene: 10. CDR1 and CDR2 (germline): MNHNS, SASEGT. CDR3 protein: CASTPPGTGTEQYF. CDR3 nucleotide sequence: TGTGCCAGCACACCTCCCGGGACAGGGACCGAGCAGTACTTC.

This clonotype was recorded many times. This chain uses TRBV4-1 with TRBJ2-1; no clear D. The germline V gene encodes CDR1 MGHRA and CDR2 YSYEKL. Trimming took off 0 bases at V and 10 bases at J, with 10 bases between the two ends. This CDR3 has 13 residues. CDR3 protein: CASSQDDLDEQFF. CDR3 DNA: TGCGCCAGCAGCCAAGACGATCTCGACGAGCAGTTCTTC.

This clonotype turned up a few times. The chain couples TRBV7-9 to TRBJ2-7, with 8 bases aligning to TRBD1. Germline CDR1 and CDR2: SEHNR and FQNEAQ (reference sequence). V shed 6 bases, J shed 2 bases, and the junction held 12 bases outside the gene matches. The CDR3 has 16 residues. The CDR3 region has the DNA TGTGCCAGCAGTTCCCCCGGGGACAGGAGACCCTACGAGCAGTACTTC. It translates to CASSSPGDRRPYEQYF. Combining the CDR3 with reference TRBV7-9 and TRBJ2-7 gives the whole variable domain DTGVSQNPRHKITKRGQNVTFRCDPISEHNRLYWYRQTLGQGPEFLTYFQNEAQLEKSRLLSDRFSAERPKGSFSTLEIQRTEQGDSAMYLCASSSPGDRRPYEQYFGPGTRLTVT.

This clonotype was observed a handful of times. The J gene is TRBJ1-4, the V gene TRBV11-3, with TRBD1 matching 8 bases. V shed 5 bases, J shed 7 bases, and the junction held 9 bases outside the gene matches. The CDR3 has 15 residues. Germline V gene sequence: CDR1 SGHNT, CDR2 YENEEA. This chain's CDR3 is CASSPRDRKGEKLFF. CDR3 bases: TGTGCCAGCAGCCCCCGGGACAGGAAAGGTGAAAAACTGTTTTTT. Complete variable domain (other parts from reference TRBV11-3 and TRBJ1-4): EAGVVQSPRYKIIEKKQPVAFWCNPISGHNTLYWYLQNLGQGPELLIRYENEEAVDDSQLPKDRFSAERLKGVDSTLKIQPAELGDSAVYLCASSPRDRKGEKLFFGSGTQLSVL.

This clonotype was found many times. The chain has TRBV12-3 or TRBV12-4 and TRBJ1-6; D is unclear. The CDR3 loop spans 14 amino acids. V was pared by 5 bases and J by 10 bases, with 15 bases between. The CDR3 spells CASSQGSSGSPLHF. In DNA form, the CDR3 reads TGTGCCAGCAGTCAAGGGTCCTCTGGCTCACCCCTCCACTTT.

This clonotype showed up many times. The genes are TRBV7-2 and TRBJ1-2, with 7 bases fitting TRBD1. After removal of 3 bases from V and 4 bases from J, the junction contained 2 bases not matched to a gene. The CDR3 has 13 amino acids. Germline CDR1 SGHTA, CDR2 FQGNSA. Written as DNA, the CDR3 is TGTGCCAGCAGCTTGGGACAGCCCTATGGCTACACCTTC. As protein: CASSLGQPYGYTF.

In this sample, this clonotype turned up a few times. The chain recombines TRBV5-1 with TRBJ2-1; D is possibly TRBD2 (5 bases). Per the germline V gene, CDR1 is SGHRS and CDR2 is YFSETQ. This CDR3 contains 14 residues. V was shortened by 0 bases and J by 7 bases, with 11 bases between the two germline ends. DNA for the CDR3: TGCGCCAGCAGCTTGGGGGAGATTGGTAATGAGCAGTTCTTC. Protein product: CASSLGEIGNEQFF. Full variable domain (rest looked up from reference TRBV5-1 and TRBJ2-1): KAGVTQTPRYLIKTRGQQVTLSCSPISGHRSVSWYQQTPGQGLQFLFEYFSETQRNKGNFPGRFSGRQFSNSRSEMNVSTLELGDSALYLCASSLGEIGNEQFFGPGTRLTVL.